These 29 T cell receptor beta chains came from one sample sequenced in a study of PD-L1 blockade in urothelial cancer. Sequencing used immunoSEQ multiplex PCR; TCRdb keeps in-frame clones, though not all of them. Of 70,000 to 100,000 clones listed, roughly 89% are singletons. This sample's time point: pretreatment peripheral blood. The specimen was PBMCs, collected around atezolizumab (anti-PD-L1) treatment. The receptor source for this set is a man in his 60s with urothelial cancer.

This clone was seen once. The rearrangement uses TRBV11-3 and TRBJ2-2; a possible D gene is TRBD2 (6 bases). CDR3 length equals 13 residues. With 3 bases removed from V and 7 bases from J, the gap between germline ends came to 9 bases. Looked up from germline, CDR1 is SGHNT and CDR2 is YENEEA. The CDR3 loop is CASSLEGDGELFF. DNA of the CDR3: TGTGCCAGCAGCTTGGAGGGTGACGGGGAGCTGTTTTTT.

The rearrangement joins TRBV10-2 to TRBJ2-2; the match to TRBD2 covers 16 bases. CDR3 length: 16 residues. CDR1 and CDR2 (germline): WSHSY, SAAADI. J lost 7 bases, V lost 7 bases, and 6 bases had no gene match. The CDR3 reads CASTEGLAGGLGELFF. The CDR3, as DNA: TGCGCCAGCACCGAGGGACTAGCGGGGGGGCTCGGGGAGCTGTTTTTT.

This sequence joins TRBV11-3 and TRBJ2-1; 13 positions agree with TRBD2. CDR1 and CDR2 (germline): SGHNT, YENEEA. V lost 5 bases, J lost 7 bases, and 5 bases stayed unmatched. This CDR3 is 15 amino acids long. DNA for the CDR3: TGTGCCAGCAGCCTCGGACTAGCGGGGGTTAATGAGCAGTTCTTC. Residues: CASSLGLAGVNEQFF. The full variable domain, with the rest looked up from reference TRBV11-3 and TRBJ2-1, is EAGVVQSPRYKIIEKKQPVAFWCNPISGHNTLYWYLQNLGQGPELLIRYENEEAVDDSQLPKDRFSAERLKGVDSTLKIQPAELGDSAVYLCASSLGLAGVNEQFFGPGTRLTVL.

The DNA for the CDR3 is TGTGCCGGGGGGACAGGCAGTTTTACTGAGCAGTTCTTC. It encodes CAGGTGSFTEQFF. This chain joins TRBV2 and TRBJ2-1, with 8 bases lining up with TRBD1. From germline, CDR1 is SNHLY and CDR2 FYNNEI. CDR3 length: 13 amino acids. V shed 11 bases and J 9 bases; nucleotides not matched to a gene: 12. Full variable domain (rest looked up from reference TRBV2 and TRBJ2-1): EPEVTQTPSHQVTQMGQEVILRCVPISNHLYFYWYRQILGQKVEFLVSFYNNEISEKSEIFDDQFSVERPDGSNFTLKIRSTKLEDSAMYFCAGGTGSFTEQFFGPGTRLTVL.

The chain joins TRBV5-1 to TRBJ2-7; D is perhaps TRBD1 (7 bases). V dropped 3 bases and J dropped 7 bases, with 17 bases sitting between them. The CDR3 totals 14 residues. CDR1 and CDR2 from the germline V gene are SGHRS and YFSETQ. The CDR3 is CASSSGDRAGEQYF. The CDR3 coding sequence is TGCGCCAGCAGCTCTGGAGACAGGGCGGGGGAGCAGTACTTC.

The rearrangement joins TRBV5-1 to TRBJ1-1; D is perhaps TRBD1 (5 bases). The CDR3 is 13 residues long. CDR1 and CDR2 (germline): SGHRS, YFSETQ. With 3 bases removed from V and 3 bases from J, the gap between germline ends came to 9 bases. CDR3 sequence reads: CASSSGGHTEAFF. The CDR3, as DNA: TGCGCCAGCAGCTCCGGGGGTCACACTGAAGCTTTCTTT.

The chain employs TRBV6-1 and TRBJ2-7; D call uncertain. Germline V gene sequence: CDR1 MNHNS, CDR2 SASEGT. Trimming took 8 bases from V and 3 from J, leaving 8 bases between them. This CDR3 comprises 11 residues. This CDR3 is CASDTRYEQYF. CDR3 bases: TGTGCCAGCGACACCCGCTACGAGCAGTACTTC.

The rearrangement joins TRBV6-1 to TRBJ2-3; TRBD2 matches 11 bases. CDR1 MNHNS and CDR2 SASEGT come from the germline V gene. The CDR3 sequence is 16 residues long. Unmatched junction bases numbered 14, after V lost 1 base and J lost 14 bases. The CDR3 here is CASSEGLAGGLRYGYF. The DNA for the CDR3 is TGTGCCAGCAGTGAAGGGCTAGCGGGAGGATTGAGGTATGGGTATTTT.

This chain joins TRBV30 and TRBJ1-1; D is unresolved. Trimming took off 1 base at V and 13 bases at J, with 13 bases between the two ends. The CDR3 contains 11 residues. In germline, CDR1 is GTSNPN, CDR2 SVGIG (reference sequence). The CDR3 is CAWSDRLTNFF. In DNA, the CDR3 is TGTGCCTGGAGTGACCGTCTTACAAATTTCTTT.

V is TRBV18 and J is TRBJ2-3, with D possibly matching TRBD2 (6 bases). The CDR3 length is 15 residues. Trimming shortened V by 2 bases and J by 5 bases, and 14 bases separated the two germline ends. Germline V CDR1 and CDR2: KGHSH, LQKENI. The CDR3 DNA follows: TGTGCCAGCTCACCAATATCGGGACTCGAAGATACGCAGTATTTT. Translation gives CASSPISGLEDTQYF.

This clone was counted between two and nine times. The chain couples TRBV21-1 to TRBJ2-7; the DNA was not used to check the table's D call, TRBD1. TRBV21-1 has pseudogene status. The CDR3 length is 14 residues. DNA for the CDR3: TGTGCCAGCAGCCGCGGGGGACAGGGTTACGAGCAGTACTTC. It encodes CASSRGGQGYEQYF.

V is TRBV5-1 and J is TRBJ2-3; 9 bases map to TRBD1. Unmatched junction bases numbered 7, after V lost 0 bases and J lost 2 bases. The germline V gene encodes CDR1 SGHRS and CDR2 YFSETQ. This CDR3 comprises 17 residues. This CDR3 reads CASSLALGQGLTDTQYF. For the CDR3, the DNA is TGCGCCAGCAGCTTGGCATTGGGACAGGGCCTCACAGATACGCAGTATTTT.

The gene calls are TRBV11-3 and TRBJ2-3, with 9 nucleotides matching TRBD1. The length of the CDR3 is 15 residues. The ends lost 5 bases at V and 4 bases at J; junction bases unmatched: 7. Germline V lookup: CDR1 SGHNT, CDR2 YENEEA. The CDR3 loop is CASSPGQGIADTQYF. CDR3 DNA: TGTGCCAGCAGCCCGGGACAGGGAATTGCAGATACGCAGTATTTT.

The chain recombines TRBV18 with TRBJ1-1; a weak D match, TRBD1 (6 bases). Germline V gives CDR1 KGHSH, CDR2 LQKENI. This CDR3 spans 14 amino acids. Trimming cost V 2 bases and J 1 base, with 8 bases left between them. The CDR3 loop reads CASSPGGGNTEAFF. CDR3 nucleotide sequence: TGTGCCAGCTCACCAGGGGGCGGGAACACTGAAGCTTTCTTT.

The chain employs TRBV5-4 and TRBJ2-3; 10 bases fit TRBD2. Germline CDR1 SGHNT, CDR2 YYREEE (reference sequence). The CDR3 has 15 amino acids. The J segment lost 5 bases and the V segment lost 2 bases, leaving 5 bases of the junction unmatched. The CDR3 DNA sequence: TGTGCCAGCAGCTTAGTGGCTAGCGGGAGAGATACGCAGTATTTT. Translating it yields CASSLVASGRDTQYF.

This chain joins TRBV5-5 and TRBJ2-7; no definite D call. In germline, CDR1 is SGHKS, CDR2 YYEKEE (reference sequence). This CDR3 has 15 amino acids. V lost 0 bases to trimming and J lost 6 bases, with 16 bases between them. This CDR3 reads CASSLGLLLRSEQYF. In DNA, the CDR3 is TGTGCCAGCAGCTTGGGACTCTTACTGCGTAGCGAGCAGTACTTC.

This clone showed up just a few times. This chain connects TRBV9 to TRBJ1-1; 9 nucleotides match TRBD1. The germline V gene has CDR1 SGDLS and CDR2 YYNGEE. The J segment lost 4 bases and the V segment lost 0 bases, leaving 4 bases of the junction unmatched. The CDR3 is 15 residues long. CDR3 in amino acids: CASSVGGQGGTEAFF. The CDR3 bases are TGTGCCAGCAGCGTAGGGGGACAGGGCGGCACTGAAGCTTTCTTT.

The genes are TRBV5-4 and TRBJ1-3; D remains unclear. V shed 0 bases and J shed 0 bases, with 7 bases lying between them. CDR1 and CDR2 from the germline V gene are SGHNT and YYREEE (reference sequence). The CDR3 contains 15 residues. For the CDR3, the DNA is TGTGCCAGCAGCTTGGATGAGAGCTCTGGAAACACCATATATTTT. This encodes CASSLDESSGNTIYF.

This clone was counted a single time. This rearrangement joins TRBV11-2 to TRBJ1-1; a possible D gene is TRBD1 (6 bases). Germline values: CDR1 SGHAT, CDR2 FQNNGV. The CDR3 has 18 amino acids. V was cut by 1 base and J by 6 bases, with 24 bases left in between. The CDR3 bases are TGTGCCAGCAGCTTAGTTTTCATGGTGGGGGCCGGAGGCTCTGAAGCTTTCTTT. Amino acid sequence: CASSLVFMVGAGGSEAFF. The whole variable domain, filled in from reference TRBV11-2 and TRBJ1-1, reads EAGVAQSPRYKIIEKRQSVAFWCNPISGHATLYWYQQILGQGPKLLIQFQNNGVVDDSQLPKDRFSAERLKGVDSTLKIQPAKLEDSAVYLCASSLVFMVGAGGSEAFFGQGTRLTVV.

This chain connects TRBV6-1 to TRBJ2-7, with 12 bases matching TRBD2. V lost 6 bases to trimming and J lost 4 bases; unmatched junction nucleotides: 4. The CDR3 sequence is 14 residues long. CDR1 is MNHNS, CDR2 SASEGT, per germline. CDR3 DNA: TGTGCCAGCAGCTCGACTAGCGGGAGTTACGAGCAGTACTTC. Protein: CASSSTSGSYEQYF.

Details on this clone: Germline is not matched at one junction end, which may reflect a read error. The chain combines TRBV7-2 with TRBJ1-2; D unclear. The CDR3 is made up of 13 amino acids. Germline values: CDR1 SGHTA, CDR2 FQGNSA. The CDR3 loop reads CAGSLPQNYGYTF. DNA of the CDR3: TGTGCCGGCAGCTTACCGCAGAACTATGGCTACACCTTC.

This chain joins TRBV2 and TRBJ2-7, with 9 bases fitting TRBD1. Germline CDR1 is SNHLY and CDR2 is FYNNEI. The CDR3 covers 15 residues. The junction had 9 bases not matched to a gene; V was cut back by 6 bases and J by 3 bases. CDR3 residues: CASSVGTGPGYEQYF. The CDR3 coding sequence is TGTGCCAGCAGCGTAGGGACAGGGCCCGGCTACGAGCAGTACTTC.

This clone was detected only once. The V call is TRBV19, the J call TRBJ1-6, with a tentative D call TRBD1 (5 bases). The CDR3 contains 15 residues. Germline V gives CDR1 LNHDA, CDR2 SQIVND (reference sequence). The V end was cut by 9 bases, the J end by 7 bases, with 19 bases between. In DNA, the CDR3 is TGTGCCAGCCGAAGCAGGGACTTACAGAATTCACCCCTCCACTTT. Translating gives CASRSRDLQNSPLHF.

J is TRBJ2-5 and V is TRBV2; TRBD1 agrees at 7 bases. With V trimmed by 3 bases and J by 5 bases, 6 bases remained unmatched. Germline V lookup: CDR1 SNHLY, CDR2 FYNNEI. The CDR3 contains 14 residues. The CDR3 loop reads CASSEDRPPETQYF. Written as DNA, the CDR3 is TGTGCCAGCAGTGAGGACAGGCCGCCGGAGACCCAGTACTTC. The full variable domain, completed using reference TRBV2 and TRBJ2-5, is EPEVTQTPSHQVTQMGQEVILRCVPISNHLYFYWYRQILGQKVEFLVSFYNNEISEKSEIFDDQFSVERPDGSNFTLKIRSTKLEDSAMYFCASSEDRPPETQYFGPGTRLLVL.

The CDR3 bases are TGTGCCAGCAGCCCCAGGGAGGGGGGGGGCACCCAAGAGACCCAGTACTTC. It specifies CASSPREGGGTQETQYF. V gene TRBV9 combines with J gene TRBJ2-5, with D possibly TRBD2 on 7 matching bases. Trimming left V 4 bases short and J 1 base short, with 20 bases between. CDR1 is SGDLS and CDR2 is YYNGEE in the germline V gene. The length of the CDR3 is 17 residues. Supplemented by reference TRBV9 and TRBJ2-5, the full variable domain reads DSGVTQTPKHLITATGQRVTLRCSPRSGDLSVYWYQQSLDQGLQFLIQYYNGEERAKGNILERFSAQQFPDLHSELNLSSLELGDSALYFCASSPREGGGTQETQYFGPGTRLLVL.

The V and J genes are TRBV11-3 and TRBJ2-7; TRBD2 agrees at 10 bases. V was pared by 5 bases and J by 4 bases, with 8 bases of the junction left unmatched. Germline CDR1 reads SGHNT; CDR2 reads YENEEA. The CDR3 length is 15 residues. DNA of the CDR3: TGTGCCAGCAGCGGACTAGCGGAGATCTTATACGAGCAGTACTTC. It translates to CASSGLAEILYEQYF.

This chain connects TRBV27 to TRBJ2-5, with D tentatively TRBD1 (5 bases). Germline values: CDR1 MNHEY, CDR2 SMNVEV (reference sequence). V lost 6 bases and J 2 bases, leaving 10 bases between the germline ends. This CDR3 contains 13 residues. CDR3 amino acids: CASSWGGQETQYF. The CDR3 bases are TGTGCCAGCAGCTGGGGCGGTCAAGAGACCCAGTACTTC.

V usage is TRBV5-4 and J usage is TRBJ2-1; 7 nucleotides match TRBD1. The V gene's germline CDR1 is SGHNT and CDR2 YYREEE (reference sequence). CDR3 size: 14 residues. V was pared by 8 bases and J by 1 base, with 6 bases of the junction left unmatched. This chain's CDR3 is CASRQGASYNEQFF. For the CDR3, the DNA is TGTGCCAGTAGACAGGGTGCATCCTACAATGAGCAGTTCTTC.

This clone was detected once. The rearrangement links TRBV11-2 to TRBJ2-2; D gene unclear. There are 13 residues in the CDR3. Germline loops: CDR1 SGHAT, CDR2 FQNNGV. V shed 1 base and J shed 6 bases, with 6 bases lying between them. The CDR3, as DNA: TGTGCCAGCAGCTTAGCTCTCCCCGGGGAGCTGTTTTTT. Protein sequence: CASSLALPGELFF.